The rows below give T cell receptor beta chains drawn from one sample of a study of cytomegalovirus exposure and HLA in healthy donors. Measured with immunoSEQ multiplex PCR; TCRdb has only the in-frame clones, and not every one. The repertoire has some 170,000 clones, more than 80% of them found once; the top ten carry under 2%. The sequencing sample was made of PBMCs. The receptors come from a woman between 18 and 29 years old in good health and CMV-seronegative. Both conserved end residues are part of each CDR3. The order of the fields is J gene, D gene, V gene, clone size, CDR3 DNA, CDR3 protein. The D gene is left open where the match is weak. Where a row states a size, it is once, few, many or the class of an expanded clone; other rows omit it.

>TRBJ1-1|-|TRBV15|-
TGTGCCACCAGCAGAGACCAGTACGGAGGGAGATCTCCGGTCACTTTCTTT
CATSRDQYGGRSPVTFF
>TRBJ1-4|-|TRBV19|few
TGTGCCAGTAGTACCGACTTAGAGCCCGGGAGGGAAAAACTGTTTTTT
CASSTDLEPGREKLFF
>TRBJ2-7|TRBD1|TRBV6-5|-
TGTGCCAGCAGTTACAATGGAGACAGGGGATCCGAGCAGTACTTC
CASSYNGDRGSEQYF
>TRBJ2-5|TRBD2|TRBV28|few
TGTGCCAGCAGGGACAGGACTAGCGGGGAGACCCAGTACTTC
CASRDRTSGETQYF
>TRBJ2-1|TRBD2|TRBV5-5|-
TGTGCCAGCAGCTTGGGACTAGCGGGGGGTTGGGAGTCGAATGAGCAGTTCTTC
CASSLGLAGGWESNEQFF
>TRBJ1-2|-|TRBV7-9|-
TGTGCCAGCAGCCCAGCGGGGTTCTATGGCTACACCTTC
CASSPAGFYGYTF
>TRBJ2-4|TRBD1|TRBV7-9|-
TGTGCCAGCAGCCTAAGTCAGGGGGCGTTTTACACTCAGTACTTC
CASSLSQGAFYTQYF
>TRBJ1-5|-|TRBV5-8|-
TGTGCCAGCAACTTGGCGGGGGGCCGCAATCAGCCCCAGCATTTT
CASNLAGGRNQPQHF
>TRBJ2-5|-|TRBV27|-
TGTGCCAGCAGTTTATACCCCGACAGTAATCAAGAGACCCAGTACTTC
CASSLYPDSNQETQYF
>TRBJ2-5|-|TRBV2|-
TGTGCCAGCAGTGAAGGGGCTCAAGAGACCCAGTACTTC
CASSEGAQETQYF
>TRBJ2-3|TRBD2|TRBV5-1|-
TGCGCCAGCAGCTTACCTAGCGGGGGGCTCTCCACAGATACGCAGTATTTT
CASSLPSGGLSTDTQYF
>TRBJ1-2|TRBD1|TRBV5-5|-
TGTGCCAGCAGCGCTGCTCCCTCCAGGACAGGGCACTATGGCTACACCTTC
CASSAAPSRTGHYGYTF
>TRBJ1-4|-|TRBV6-5|-
TGTGCCAGCAGTGCGGTTGCAACTAATGAAAAACTGTTTTTT
CASSAVATNEKLFF
>TRBJ2-3|TRBD2|TRBV18|-
TGTGCCAGCTCACCACGTGGGCCAAACGCGGGAGGCACAGATACGCAGTATTTT
CASSPRGPNAGGTDTQYF
>TRBJ1-4|TRBD1|TRBV6-1|once
TGTGCCAGCAGGGGACAGGGATCGGCTAATGAAAAACTGTTTTTT
CASRGQGSANEKLFF
>TRBJ1-2|-|TRBV4-1|-
TGCGCCAGCAGCCAAGAGGCCAGGGAGGTGGATAACTATGGCTACACCTTC
CASSQEAREVDNYGYTF
>TRBJ1-1|-|TRBV19|-
TGTGCCAGTAGTATCATGGGGGGGGGAATGAACACTGAAGCTTTCTTT
CASSIMGGGMNTEAFF
>TRBJ1-5|TRBD1|TRBV7-9|few
TGTTCCAGCAGCTTAGTAGGAGGGGGCGTTCAGCCCCAGCATTTT
CSSSLVGGGVQPQHF
>TRBJ1-4|TRBD1|TRBV5-5|-
TGTGCCAGCAGCTCGGTACAGGGGGTTGGGGAAAAACTGTTTTTT
CASSSVQGVGEKLFF
>TRBJ1-5|-|TRBV6-1|once
TGTGCCAGCAACGAGCGCACCGATAGCAATCAGCCCCAGCATTTT
CASNERTDSNQPQHF
>TRBJ2-3|-|TRBV5-1|once
TGCGCCAGCAGCCCCAGACAGGTCACAGATACGCAGTATTTT
CASSPRQVTDTQYF
>TRBJ1-1|-|TRBV4-1|-
TGCGCCAGCAGCCAAGATAGGACAAAGAACACTGAAGCTTTCTTT
CASSQDRTKNTEAFF
>TRBJ2-3|-|TRBV11-3|few
TGTGCCAGCAGCTTAGCCAGGGCGGCAGATACGCAGTATTTT
CASSLARAADTQYF
>TRBJ2-2|-|TRBV14|-
TGTGCCAGCAGCCTTAGCGGAACCGGGGAGCTGTTTTTT
CASSLSGTGELFF
>TRBJ1-1|TRBD1|TRBV5-1|-
TGCGCCAGCAGCCCGGAGGGACAGGTCCTCTCGAACACTGAAGCTTTCTTT
CASSPEGQVLSNTEAFF
>TRBJ2-5|TRBD2|TRBV11-2|few
TGTGCCAGCAGCTTAGGGGTAGCGGGGGGCCTCCAAGAGACCCAGTACTTC
CASSLGVAGGLQETQYF
>TRBJ2-7|-|TRBV7-9|-
TGTGCCAGCAGCTTTAACTACGAGCAGTACTTC
CASSFNYEQYF
>TRBJ2-7|-|TRBV27|-
TGTGCCAGCAGTTTATCGGTCGTCTTGAGCTCCTACGAGCAGTACTTC
CASSLSVVLSSYEQYF
>TRBJ1-1|-|TRBV11-2|-
TGTGCCAGCGGGAATTGGGGCCCGAACACTGAAGCTTTCTTT
CASGNWGPNTEAFF
>TRBJ2-1|TRBD2|TRBV7-3|-
TGTGCCAGCAGCTTATGGGGCGGGGGGGCCTACAATGAGCAGTTCTTC
CASSLWGGGAYNEQFF
>TRBJ1-4|-|TRBV13|-
TGTGCCAGCAGCTTAGGGATCGGCGGGACTAATGAAAAACTGTTTTTT
CASSLGIGGTNEKLFF
>TRBJ2-7|TRBD2|TRBV2|-
TGTGCCAGCAGTATAAGCGCTAGCGGGGCTTCCTACGAGCAGTACTTC
CASSISASGASYEQYF
>TRBJ1-4|-|TRBV6-5|once
TGTGCCAGCAGCGCCCGGGGGGAAAAACTGTTTTTT
CASSARGEKLFF
>TRBJ2-7|TRBD2|TRBV2|-
TGTGCCAGCAGTGTTAGCGGGGGCTACGAGCAGTACTTC
CASSVSGGYEQYF
>TRBJ2-1|TRBD2|TRBV6-5|once
TGTGCCAGCGGGGGGGGAAGCTCCTACAATGAGCAGTTCTTC
CASGGGSSYNEQFF
>TRBJ2-1|TRBD2|TRBV5-6|-
TGTGCCAGCAGTCTTAGCGGGACCCGGCGAAACTACAATGAGCAGTTCTTC
CASSLSGTRRNYNEQFF
>TRBJ1-5|-|TRBV2|-
TGTGCCAGCAGTGAAGCCAGGGGCAACAATCAGCCCCAGCATTTT
CASSEARGNNQPQHF
>TRBJ2-7|-|TRBV4-2|-
TGTGCCAGCAGCCGGATCGGGACACCGCCCTACGAGCAGTACTTC
CASSRIGTPPYEQYF
>TRBJ2-1|TRBD2|TRBV6-6|-
TGTGCCAGCAAAACGGGGGGCTCCTACAATGAGCAGTTCTTC
CASKTGGSYNEQFF
>TRBJ1-3|-|TRBV5-8|-
TGTGCCAGCAGCTTATGGGGAGGAGGAAACACCATATATTTT
CASSLWGGGNTIYF
>TRBJ2-5|TRBD2|TRBV4-2|few
TGTGCCAGCAGCCAAGGGGCTCAAAGCGGGGGGCAAGAGACCCAGTACTTC
CASSQGAQSGGQETQYF
>TRBJ2-1|TRBD2|TRBV5-4|-
TGTGCCAGCAGCTTGGATTACGGCGGGAGTGTCGTAGCGGAGTTCTTC
CASSLDYGGSVVAEFF
>TRBJ2-7|-|TRBV5-1|-
TGCGCCAGCAAGACGGGGGAAGCCTACGAGCAGTACTTC
CASKTGEAYEQYF
>TRBJ1-1|-|TRBV6-1|-
TGTGCCAGCAGTGAAACTGGAACGGGGACTGAAGCTTTCTTT
CASSETGTGTEAFF
>TRBJ1-2|-|TRBV11-2|-
TGTGCCAGCAGCGGCGACATTCATGGCTACACCTTC
CASSGDIHGYTF
>TRBJ1-1|TRBD1|TRBV18|-
TGTGCCAGCTCACCACGTATTACCACAGGGGGTTTCACTGAAGCTTTCTTT
CASSPRITTGGFTEAFF
>TRBJ2-6|-|TRBV6-5|few
TGTGCCAGCAGTAGGGAGCTCTCTGGGGCCAACGTCCTGACTTTC
CASSRELSGANVLTF
>TRBJ2-7|-|TRBV5-1|-
TGCGCCAGCAGCTTGACAGACAGGCCCCCCTACGAGCAGTACTTC
CASSLTDRPPYEQYF
>TRBJ2-7|-|TRBV7-9|-
TGTGCCAGCAGCTTAGATCCGGGGACTCGGGAGCAGTACTTC
CASSLDPGTREQYF